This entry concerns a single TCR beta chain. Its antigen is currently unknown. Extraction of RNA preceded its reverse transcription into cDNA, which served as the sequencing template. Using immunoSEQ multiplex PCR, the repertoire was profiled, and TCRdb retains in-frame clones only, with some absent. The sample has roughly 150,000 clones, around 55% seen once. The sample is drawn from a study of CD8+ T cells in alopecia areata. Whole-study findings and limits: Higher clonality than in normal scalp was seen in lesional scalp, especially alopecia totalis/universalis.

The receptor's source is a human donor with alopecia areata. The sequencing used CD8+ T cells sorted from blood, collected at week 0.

CDR3 bases: TGCGCCAGCAGCCCCTTCACGGGTAACGAGCAGTACTTC. Translating it yields CASSPFTGNEQYF. The genes are TRBV4-3 and TRBJ2-7; D unclear. V shed 4 bases and J shed 5 bases, with 12 bases lying between them. Per germline, CDR1 LGHNA and CDR2 YSLEER. This CDR3 comprises 13 residues.